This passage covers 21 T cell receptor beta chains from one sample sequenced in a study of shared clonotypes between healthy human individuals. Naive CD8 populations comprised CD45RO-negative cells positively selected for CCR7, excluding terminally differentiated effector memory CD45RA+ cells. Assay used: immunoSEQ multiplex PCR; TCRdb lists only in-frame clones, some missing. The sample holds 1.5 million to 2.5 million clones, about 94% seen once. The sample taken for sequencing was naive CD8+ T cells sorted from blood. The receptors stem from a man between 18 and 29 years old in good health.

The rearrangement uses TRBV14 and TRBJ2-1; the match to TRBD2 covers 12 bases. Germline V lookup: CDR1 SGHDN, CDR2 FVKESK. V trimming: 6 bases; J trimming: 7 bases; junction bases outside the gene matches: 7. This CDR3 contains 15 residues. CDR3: CASSNLAGGLNEQFF. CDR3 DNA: TGTGCCAGCAGTAATCTAGCGGGAGGGCTTAATGAGCAGTTCTTC.

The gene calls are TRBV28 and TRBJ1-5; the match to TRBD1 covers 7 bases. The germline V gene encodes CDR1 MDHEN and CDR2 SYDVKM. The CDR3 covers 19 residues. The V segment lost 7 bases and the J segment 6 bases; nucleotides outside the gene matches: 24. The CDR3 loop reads CASNLPAGTEVEEGQPQHF. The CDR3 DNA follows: TGTGCCAGCAACTTACCAGCCGGGACAGAAGTAGAGGAAGGTCAGCCCCAGCATTTT.

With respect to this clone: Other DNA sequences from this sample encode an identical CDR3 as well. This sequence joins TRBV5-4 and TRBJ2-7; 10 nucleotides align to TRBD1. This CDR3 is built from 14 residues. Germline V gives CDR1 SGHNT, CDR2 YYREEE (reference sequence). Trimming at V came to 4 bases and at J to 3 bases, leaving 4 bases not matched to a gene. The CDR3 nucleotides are TGTGCCAGCAGCCCCGGACAGGGGGACTACGAGCAGTACTTC. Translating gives CASSPGQGDYEQYF.

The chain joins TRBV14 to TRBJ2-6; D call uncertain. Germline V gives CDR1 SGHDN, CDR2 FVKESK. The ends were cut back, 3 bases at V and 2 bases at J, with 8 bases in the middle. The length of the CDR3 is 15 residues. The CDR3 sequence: CASSHRPAGANVLTF. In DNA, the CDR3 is TGTGCCAGCAGCCATAGGCCAGCTGGGGCCAACGTCCTGACTTTC.

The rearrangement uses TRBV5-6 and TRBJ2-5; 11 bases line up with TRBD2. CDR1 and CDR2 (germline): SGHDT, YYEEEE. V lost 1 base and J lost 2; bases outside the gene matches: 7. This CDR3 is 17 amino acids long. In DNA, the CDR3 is TGTGCCAGCAGCTTGTGGTTAGCGGGGGGGCAGCAAGAGACCCAGTACTTC. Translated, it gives CASSLWLAGGQQETQYF.

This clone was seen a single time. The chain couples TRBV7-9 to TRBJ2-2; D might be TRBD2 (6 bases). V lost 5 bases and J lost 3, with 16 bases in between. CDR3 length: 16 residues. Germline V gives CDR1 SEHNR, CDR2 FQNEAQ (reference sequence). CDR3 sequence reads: CASSPTGDSHTGELFF. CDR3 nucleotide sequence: TGTGCCAGCAGCCCGACCGGGGACTCACACACCGGGGAGCTGTTTTTT.

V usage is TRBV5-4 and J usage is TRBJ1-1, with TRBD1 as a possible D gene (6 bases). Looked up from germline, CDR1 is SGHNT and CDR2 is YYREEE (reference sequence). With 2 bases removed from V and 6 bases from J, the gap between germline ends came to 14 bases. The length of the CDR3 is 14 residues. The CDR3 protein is CASSFTGFASEAFF. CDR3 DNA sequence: TGTGCCAGCAGCTTTACAGGGTTCGCCTCTGAAGCTTTCTTT.

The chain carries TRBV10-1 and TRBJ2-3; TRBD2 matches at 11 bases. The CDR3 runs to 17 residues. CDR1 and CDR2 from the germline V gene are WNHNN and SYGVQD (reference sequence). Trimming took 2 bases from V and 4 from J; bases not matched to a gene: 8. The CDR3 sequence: CASSEGILAGVADTQYF. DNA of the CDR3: TGCGCCAGCAGTGAGGGCATACTAGCGGGAGTCGCAGATACGCAGTATTTT.

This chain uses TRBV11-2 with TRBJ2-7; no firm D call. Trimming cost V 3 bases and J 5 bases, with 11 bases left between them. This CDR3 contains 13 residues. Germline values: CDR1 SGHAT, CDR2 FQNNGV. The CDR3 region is CASSFDPLNEQYF. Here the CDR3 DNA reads TGTGCCAGCAGCTTTGACCCCCTCAACGAGCAGTACTTC.

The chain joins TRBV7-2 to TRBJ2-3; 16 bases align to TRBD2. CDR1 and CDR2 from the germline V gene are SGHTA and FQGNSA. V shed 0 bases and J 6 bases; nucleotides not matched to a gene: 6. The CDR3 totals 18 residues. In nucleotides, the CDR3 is TGTGCCAGCAGCTTAGCGGGGACTAGCGGGAGGGGATTGGATACGCAGTATTTT. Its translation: CASSLAGTSGRGLDTQYF.

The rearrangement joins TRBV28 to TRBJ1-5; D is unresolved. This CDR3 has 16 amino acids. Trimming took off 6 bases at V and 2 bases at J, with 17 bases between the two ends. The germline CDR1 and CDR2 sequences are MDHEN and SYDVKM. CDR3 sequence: CASRLTLVVGNQPQHF. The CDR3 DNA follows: TGTGCCAGCAGACTTACCCTCGTGGTCGGCAATCAGCCCCAGCATTTT.

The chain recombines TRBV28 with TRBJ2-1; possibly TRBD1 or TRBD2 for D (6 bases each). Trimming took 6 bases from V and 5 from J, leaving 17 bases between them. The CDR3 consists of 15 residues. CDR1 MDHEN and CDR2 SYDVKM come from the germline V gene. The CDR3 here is CASSPEGGGNNEQFF. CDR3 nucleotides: TGTGCCAGCAGCCCTGAGGGGGGTGGAAACAATGAGCAGTTCTTC.

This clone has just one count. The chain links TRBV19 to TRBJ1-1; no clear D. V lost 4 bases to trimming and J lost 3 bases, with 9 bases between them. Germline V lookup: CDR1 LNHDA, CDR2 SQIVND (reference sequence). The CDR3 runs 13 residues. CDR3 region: CASSTTAYTEAFF. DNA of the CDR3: TGTGCCAGTAGTACGACGGCTTACACTGAAGCTTTCTTT. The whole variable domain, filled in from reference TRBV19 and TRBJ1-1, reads DGGITQSPKYLFRKEGQNVTLSCEQNLNHDAMYWYRQDPGQGLRLIYYSQIVNDFQKGDIAEGYSVSREKKESFPLTVTSAQKNPTAFYLCASSTTAYTEAFFGQGTRLTVV.

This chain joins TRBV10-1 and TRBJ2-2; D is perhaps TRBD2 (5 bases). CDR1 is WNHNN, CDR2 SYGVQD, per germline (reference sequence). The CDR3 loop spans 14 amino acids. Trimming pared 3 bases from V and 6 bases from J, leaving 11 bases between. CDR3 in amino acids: CASSDGGSAGELFF. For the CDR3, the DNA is TGCGCCAGCAGTGACGGTGGGAGTGCCGGGGAGCTGTTTTTT.

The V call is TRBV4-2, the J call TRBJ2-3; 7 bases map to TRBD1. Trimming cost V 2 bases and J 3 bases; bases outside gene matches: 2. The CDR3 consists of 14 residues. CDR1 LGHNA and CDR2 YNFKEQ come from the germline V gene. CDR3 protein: CASSQTGATDTQYF. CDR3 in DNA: TGTGCCAGCAGCCAAACAGGGGCGACAGATACGCAGTATTTT.

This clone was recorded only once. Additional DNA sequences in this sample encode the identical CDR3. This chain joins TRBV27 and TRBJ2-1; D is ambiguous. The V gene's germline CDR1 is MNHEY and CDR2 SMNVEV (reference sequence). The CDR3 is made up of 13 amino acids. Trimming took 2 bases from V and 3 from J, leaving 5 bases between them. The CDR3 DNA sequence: TGTGCCAGCAGTTTAACGGGCTACAATGAGCAGTTCTTC. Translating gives CASSLTGYNEQFF.

The chain's CDR3 is CASSLPPLDEQYF. CDR3 nucleotide sequence: TGTGCCAGCAGCTTGCCCCCGCTGGACGAGCAGTACTTC. This rearrangement joins TRBV5-5 to TRBJ2-7; no clear D gene. Looked up from germline, CDR1 is SGHKS and CDR2 is YYEKEE (reference sequence). The CDR3 sequence is 13 residues long. The germline V and J ends were trimmed by 1 base and 5 bases, with 10 bases remaining between them.

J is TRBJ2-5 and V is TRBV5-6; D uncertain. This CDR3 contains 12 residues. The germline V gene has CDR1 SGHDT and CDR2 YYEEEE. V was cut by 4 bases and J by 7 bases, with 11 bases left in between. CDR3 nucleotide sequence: TGTGCCAGCAGCGGTTTAGAAGGGACCCAGTACTTC. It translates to CASSGLEGTQYF.

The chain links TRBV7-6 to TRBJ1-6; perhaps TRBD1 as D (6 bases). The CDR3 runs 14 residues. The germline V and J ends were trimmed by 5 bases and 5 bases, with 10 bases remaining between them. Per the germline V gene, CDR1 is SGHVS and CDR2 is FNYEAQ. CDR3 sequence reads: CASSGDTNNSPLHF. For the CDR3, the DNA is TGTGCCAGCAGCGGGGACACTAATAATTCACCCCTCCACTTT.

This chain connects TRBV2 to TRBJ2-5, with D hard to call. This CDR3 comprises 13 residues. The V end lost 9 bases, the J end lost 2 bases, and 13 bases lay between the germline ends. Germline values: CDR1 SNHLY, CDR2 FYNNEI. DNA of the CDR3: TGTGCCAGTAGACCGGAGTTTCAAGAGACCCAGTACTTC. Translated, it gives CASRPEFQETQYF.

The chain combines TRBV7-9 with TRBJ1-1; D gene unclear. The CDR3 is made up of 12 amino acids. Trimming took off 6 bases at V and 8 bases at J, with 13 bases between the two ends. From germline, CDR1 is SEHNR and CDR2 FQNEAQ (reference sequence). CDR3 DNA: TGTGCCAGCAGATCAGACGGGCCCGAAGCTTTCTTT. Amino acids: CASRSDGPEAFF. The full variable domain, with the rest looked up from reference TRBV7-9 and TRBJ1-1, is DTGVSQNPRHKITKRGQNVTFRCDPISEHNRLYWYRQTLGQGPEFLTYFQNEAQLEKSRLLSDRFSAERPKGSFSTLEIQRTEQGDSAMYLCASRSDGPEAFFGQGTRLTVV.